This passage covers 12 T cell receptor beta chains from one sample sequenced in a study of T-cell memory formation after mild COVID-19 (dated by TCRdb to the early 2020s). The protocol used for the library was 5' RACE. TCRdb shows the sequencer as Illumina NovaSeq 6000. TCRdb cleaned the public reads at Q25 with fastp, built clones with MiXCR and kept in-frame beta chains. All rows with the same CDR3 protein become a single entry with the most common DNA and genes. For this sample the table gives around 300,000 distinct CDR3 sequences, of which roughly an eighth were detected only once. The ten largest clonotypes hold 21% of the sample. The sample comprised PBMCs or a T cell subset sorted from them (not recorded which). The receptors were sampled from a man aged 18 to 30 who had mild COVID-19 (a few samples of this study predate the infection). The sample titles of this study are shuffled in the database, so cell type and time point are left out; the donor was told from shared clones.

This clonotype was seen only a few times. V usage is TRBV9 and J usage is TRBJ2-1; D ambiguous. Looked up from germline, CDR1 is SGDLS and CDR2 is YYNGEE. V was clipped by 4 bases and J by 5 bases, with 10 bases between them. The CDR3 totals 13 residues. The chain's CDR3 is CASSLVVNNEQFF. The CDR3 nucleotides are TGTGCCAGCAGCCTAGTTGTGAACAATGAGCAGTTCTTC.

Here the CDR3 DNA reads TGTGCCAGCAGCTCAGGGGGTAGTTTCCGGGCCACCGGGGAGCTGTTTTTT. Translating gives CASSSGGSFRATGELFF. The rearrangement uses TRBV7-2 and TRBJ2-2, with TRBD1 matching over 7 bases. Germline V lookup: CDR1 SGHTA, CDR2 FQGNSA. The CDR3 is 17 amino acids. V shed 4 bases, J shed 4 bases, and the junction held 12 bases outside the gene matches.

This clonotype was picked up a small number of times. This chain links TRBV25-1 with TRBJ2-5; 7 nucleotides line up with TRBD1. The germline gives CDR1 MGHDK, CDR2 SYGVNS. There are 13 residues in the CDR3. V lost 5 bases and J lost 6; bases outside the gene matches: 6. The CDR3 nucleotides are TGTGCCAGCAGTCCGGGACAGTGGAAGACCCAGTACTTC. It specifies CASSPGQWKTQYF.

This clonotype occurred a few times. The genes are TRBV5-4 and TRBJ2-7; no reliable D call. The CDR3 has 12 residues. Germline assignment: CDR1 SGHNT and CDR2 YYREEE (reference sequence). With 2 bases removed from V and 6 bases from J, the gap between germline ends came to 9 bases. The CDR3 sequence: CASSFHGREQYF. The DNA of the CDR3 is TGTGCCAGCAGCTTCCATGGTCGCGAGCAGTACTTC.

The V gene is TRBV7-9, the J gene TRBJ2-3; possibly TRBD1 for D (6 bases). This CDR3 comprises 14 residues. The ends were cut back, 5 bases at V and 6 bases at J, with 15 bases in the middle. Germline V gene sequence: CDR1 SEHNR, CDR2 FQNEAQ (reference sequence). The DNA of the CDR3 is TGTGCCAGCAGCCCGAGGACAGCCCCGGATACGCAGTATTTT. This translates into CASSPRTAPDTQYF.

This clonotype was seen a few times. The CDR3 DNA reads as TGTGCCAGCAGCTTAGCTCCGCTGATCACAGATACGCAGTATTTT. This sequence encodes CASSLAPLITDTQYF. This chain connects TRBV7-2 to TRBJ2-3; the D is unclear. Trimming removed 0 bases at V and 2 bases at J, with 9 bases between. The CDR3 totals 15 residues. Germline V CDR1 and CDR2: SGHTA, FQGNSA.

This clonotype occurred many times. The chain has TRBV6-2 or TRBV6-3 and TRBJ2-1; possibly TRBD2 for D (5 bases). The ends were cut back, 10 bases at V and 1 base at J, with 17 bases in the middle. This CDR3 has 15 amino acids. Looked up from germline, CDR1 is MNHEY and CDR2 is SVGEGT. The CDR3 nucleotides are TGTGCCACCAAATTTGGCGGGTGGTCCTACAATGAGCAGTTCTTC. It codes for CATKFGGWSYNEQFF.

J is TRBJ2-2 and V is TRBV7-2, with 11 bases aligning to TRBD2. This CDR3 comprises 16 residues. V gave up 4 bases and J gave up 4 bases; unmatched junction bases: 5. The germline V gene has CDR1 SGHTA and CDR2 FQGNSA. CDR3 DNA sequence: TGTGCCAGCAGCTCACTAGCGGGGGTGGGCACCGGGGAGCTGTTTTTT. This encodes CASSSLAGVGTGELFF. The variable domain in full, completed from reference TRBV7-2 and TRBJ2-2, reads GAGVSQSPSNKVTEKGKDVELRCDPISGHTALYWYRQSLGQGLEFLIYFQGNSAPDKSGLPSDRFSAERTGGSVSTLTIQRTQQEDSAVYLCASSSLAGVGTGELFFGEGSRLTVL.

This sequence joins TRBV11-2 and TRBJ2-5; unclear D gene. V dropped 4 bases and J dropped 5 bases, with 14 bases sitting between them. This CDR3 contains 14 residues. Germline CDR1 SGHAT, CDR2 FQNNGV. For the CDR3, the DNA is TGTGCCAGCAGCTCAGAACGGCTACCGGAGACCCAGTACTTC. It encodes CASSSERLPETQYF.

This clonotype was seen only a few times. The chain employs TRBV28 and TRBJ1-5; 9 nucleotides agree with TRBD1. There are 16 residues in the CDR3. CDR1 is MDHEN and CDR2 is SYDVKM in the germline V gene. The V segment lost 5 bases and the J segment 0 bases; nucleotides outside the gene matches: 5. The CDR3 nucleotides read TGTGCCAGCAGTACGGGACAGGGTAATAGCAATCAGCCCCAGCATTTT. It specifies CASSTGQGNSNQPQHF.

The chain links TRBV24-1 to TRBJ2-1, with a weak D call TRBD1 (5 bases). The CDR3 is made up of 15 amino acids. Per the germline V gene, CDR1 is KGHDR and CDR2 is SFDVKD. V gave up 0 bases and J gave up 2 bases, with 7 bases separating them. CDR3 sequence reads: CATSDLKGTYNEQFF. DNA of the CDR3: TGTGCCACCAGTGATTTGAAGGGGACCTACAATGAGCAGTTCTTC.

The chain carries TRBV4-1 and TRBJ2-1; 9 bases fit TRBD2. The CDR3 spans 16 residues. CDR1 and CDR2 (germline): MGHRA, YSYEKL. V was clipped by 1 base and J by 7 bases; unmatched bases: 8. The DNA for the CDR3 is TGCGCCAGCAGCCAAGGGGGGCTAGCGGGGTATAATGAGCAGTTCTTC. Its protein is CASSQGGLAGYNEQFF.